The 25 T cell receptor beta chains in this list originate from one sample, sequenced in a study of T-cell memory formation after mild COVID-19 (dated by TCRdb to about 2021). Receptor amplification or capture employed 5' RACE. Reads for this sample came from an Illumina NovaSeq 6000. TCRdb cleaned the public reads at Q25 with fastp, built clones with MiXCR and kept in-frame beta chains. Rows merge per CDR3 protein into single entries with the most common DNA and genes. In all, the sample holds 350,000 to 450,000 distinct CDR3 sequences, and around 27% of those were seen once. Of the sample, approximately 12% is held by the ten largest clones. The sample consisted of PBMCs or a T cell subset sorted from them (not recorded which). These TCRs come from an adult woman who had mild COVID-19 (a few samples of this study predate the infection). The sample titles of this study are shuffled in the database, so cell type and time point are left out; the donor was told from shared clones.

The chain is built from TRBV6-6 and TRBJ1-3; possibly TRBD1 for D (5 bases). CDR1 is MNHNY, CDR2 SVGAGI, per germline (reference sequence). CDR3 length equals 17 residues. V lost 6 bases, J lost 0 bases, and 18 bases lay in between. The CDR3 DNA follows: TGTGCCAGCAGCCACGGGGGGACTCTTGACTCTGGAAACACCATATATTTT. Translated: CASSHGGTLDSGNTIYF.

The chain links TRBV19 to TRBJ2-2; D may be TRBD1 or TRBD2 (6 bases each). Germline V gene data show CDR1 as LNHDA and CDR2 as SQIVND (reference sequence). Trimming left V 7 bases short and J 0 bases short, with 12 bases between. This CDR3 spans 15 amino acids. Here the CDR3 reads CASIFGGANTGELFF. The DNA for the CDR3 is TGTGCCAGTATCTTCGGGGGCGCGAACACCGGGGAGCTGTTTTTT.

The CDR3 reads CASVSAYSYEQYF. The CDR3 DNA reads TGTGCCAGCGTATCAGCCTACTCCTACGAGCAGTACTTC. This chain connects TRBV27 to TRBJ2-7; no clear D gene. CDR1 MNHEY and CDR2 SMNVEV come from the germline V gene (reference sequence). The CDR3 runs 13 residues. Trimming pared 8 bases from V and 0 bases from J, leaving 11 bases between.

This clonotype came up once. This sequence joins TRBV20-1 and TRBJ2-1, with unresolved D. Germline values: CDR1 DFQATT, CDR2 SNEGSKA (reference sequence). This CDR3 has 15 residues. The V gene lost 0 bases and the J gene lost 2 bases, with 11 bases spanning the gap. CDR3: CSARDGRNPYNEQFF. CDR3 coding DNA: TGCAGTGCTAGAGATGGCAGGAACCCCTACAATGAGCAGTTCTTC.

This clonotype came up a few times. CDR3 nucleotide sequence: TGCGCCAGCAGCTTGGATGCAGGGGGCTATGGCTACACCTTC. This codes for CASSLDAGGYGYTF. The chain carries TRBV5-1 and TRBJ1-2; TRBD1 matches 7 bases. The germline V gene has CDR1 SGHRS and CDR2 YFSETQ. J was trimmed by 4 bases and V by 0 bases; bases with no gene match: 3. The CDR3 is 14 residues long.

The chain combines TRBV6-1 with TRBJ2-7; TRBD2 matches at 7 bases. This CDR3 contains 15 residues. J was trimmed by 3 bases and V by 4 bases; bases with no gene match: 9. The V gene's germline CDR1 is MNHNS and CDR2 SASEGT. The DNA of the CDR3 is TGTGCCAGCAGTGGATCTAGCGGTTCACACTACGAGCAGTACTTC. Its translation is CASSGSSGSHYEQYF.

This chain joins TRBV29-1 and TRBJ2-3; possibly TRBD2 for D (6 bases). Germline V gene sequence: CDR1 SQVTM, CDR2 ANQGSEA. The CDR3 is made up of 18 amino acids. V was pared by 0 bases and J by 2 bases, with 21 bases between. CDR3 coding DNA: TGCAGCGTTGAAGACGGGGGTTTTAGTCAAATGTACACAGATACGCAGTATTTT. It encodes CSVEDGGFSQMYTDTQYF.

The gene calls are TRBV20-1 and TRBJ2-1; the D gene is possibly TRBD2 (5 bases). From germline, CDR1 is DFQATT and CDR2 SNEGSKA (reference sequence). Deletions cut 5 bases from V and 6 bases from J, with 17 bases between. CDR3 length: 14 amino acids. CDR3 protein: CSAARDPDLNEQFF. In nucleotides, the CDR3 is TGCAGTGCTGCTCGGGATCCGGACCTCAATGAGCAGTTCTTC.

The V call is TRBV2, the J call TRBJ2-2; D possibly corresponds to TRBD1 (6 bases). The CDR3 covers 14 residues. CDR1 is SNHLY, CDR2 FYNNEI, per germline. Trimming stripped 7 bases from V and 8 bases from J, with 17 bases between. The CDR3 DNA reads TGTGCCAGCATGAACAGGGAAAATTCGGGGGAGCTGTTTTTT. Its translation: CASMNRENSGELFF.

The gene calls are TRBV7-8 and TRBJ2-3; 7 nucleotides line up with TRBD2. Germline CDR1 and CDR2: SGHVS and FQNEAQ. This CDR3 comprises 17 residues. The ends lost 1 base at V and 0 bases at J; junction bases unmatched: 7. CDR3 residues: CASSLGGRTRSTDTQYF. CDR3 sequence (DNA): TGTGCCAGCAGCTTAGGCGGAAGGACTAGAAGCACAGATACGCAGTATTTT.

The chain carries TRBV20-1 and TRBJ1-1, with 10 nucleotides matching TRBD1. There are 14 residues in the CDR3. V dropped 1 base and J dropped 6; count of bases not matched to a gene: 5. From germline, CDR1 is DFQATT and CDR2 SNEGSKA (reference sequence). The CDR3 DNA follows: TGCAGTGCTAGAGCCGGGACAGGGGTGGCTGAAGCTTTCTTT. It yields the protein CSARAGTGVAEAFF.

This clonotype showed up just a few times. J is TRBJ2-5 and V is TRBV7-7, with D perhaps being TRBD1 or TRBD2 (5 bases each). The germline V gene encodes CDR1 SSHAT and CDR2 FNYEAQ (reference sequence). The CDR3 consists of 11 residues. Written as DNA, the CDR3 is TGTGCTGCCCTTTGGGGGAAGACCCAGTACTTC. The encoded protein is CAALWGKTQYF.

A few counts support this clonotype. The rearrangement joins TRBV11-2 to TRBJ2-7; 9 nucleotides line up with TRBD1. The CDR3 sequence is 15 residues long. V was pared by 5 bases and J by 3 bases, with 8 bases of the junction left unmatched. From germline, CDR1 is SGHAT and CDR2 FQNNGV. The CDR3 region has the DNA TGTGCCAGCAGCCTCAGGACAGGGGATTACTACGAGCAGTACTTC. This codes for CASSLRTGDYYEQYF.

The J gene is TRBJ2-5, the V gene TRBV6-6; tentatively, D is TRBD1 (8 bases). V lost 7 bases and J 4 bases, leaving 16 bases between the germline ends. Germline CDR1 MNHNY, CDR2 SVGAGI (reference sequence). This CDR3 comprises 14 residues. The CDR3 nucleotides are TGTGCCAGCACCCTACAGGGGGGGAGAGAGACCCAGTACTTC. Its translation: CASTLQGGRETQYF.

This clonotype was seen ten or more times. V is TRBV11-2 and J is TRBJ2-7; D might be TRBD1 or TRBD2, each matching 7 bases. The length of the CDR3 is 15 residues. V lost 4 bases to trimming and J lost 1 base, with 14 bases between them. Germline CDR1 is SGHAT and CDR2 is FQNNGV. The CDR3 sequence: CASSSAGQPSYEQYF. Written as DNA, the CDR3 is TGTGCCAGCAGCTCAGCGGGACAGCCTTCCTACGAGCAGTACTTC.

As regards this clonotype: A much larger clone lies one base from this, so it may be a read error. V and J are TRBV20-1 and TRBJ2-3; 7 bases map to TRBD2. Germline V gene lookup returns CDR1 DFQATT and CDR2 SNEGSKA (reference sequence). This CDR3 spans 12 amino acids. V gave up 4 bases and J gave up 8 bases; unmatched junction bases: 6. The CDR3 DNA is TGCAGTGCTACTATGACTAGCACTACGCAGTATTTT. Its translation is CSATMTSTTQYF.

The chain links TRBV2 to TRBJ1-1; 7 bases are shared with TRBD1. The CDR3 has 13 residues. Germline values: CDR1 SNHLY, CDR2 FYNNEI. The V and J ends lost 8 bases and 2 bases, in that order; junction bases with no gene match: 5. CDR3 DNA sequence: TGTGCCAGCTCGACAGGGCACAACACTGAAGCTTTCTTT. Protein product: CASSTGHNTEAFF.

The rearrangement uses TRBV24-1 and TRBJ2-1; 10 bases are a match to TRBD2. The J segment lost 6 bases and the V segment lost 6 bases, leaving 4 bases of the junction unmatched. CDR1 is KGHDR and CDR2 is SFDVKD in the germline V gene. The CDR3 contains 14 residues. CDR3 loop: CATSTSGTGNEQFF. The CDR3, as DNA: TGTGCCACCAGTACTAGCGGGACGGGCAATGAGCAGTTCTTC.

The CDR3, as DNA: TGTGCCAGCAGCCCGCTTGATTTAGCCAAAAACATTCAGTACTTC. This translates into CASSPLDLAKNIQYF. The chain links TRBV6-6 to TRBJ2-4, with D unresolved. Trimming stripped 6 bases from V and 0 bases from J, with 12 bases between. Germline V lookup: CDR1 MNHNY, CDR2 SVGAGI (reference sequence). This CDR3 contains 15 residues.

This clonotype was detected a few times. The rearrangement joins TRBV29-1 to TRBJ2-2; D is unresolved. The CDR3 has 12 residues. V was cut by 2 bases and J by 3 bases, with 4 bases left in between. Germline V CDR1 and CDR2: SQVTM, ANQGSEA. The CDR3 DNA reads TGCAGCGTTGAATTTGACACCGGGGAGCTGTTTTTT. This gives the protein CSVEFDTGELFF.

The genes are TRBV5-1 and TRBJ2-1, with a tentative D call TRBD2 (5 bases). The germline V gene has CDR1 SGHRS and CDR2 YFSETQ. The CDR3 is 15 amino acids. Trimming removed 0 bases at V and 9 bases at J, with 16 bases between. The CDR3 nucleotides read TGCGCCAGCAGCTTGGCCGTTGGGCTAGCCGGTGAGCAGTTCTTC. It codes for CASSLAVGLAGEQFF.

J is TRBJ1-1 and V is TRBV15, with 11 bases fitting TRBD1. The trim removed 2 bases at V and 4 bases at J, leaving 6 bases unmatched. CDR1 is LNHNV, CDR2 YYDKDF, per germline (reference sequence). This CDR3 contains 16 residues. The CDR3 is CATSRKYGTGGTEAFF. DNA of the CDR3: TGTGCCACCAGCAGAAAATACGGGACAGGGGGCACTGAAGCTTTCTTT.

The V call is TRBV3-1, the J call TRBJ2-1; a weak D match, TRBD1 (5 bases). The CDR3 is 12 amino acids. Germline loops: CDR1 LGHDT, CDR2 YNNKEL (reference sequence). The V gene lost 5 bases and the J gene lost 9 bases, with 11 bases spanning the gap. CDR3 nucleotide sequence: TGTGCCAGCAGCTATAGGGGTCGTGAGCAGTTCTTC. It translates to CASSYRGREQFF.

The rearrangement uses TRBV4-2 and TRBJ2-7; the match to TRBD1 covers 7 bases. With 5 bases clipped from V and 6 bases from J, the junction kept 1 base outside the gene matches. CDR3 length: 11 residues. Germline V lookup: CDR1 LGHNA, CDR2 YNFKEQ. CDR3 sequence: CASSSGGEQYF. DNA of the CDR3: TGTGCCAGCAGCTCAGGGGGCGAGCAGTACTTC.

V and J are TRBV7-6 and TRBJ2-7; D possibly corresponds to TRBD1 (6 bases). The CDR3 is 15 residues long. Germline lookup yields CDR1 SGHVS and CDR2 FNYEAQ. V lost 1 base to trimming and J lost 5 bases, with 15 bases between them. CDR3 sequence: CASSLGAGASDEQYF. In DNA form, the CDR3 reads TGTGCCAGCAGCTTAGGAGCAGGGGCGAGTGACGAGCAGTACTTC. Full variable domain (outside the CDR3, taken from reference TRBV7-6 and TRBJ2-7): GAGVSQSPRYKVTKRGQDVALRCDPISGHVSLYWYRQALGQGPEFLTYFNYEAQQDKSGLPNDRFSAERPEGSISTLTIQRTEQRDSAMYRCASSLGAGASDEQYFGPGTRLTVT.